This TCR beta chain was found in a study of cytomegalovirus exposure and HLA in healthy donors (dated by TCRdb to 2015 to 2018). In terms of the full investigation: In an earlier analysis of roughly 590 of the donors, around 300 Gb of sequence data and 90 million to 130 million unique TCR beta sequences from 150 million to 200 million T cells were reported. An early release that covered around 590 HLA-typed donors contained about 290 gigabases of sequencing data and around 80 million unique TCR sequences. Of the roughly 400 genotyped donors, 81% fell in the genetic ancestry cluster associated with self-reported Caucasian donors. The study aimed to test whether signatures of past pathogen exposure could be identified by cataloging public T cell receptors. The study profiled the T cell repertoires of 500 to 800 subjects by immunosequencing and related them to cytomegalovirus serostatus. A separate validation cohort of 100 to 150 different subjects was used in addition to the roughly 700-subject first cohort. The study combined high-throughput TCR immunosequencing, statistical association of individual TCRs with disease status, and machine learning to predict cytomegalovirus infection status. A later analysis re-analyzed previously published TCR beta repertoires from approximately 670 donors and added high-resolution HLA genotyping to study TCR occurrence patterns. In the later analysis, no new phenotypic data were used to find candidate immune exposures; instead, reliance was placed on TCR beta sequences and their occurrence across donors. An earlier analysis of roughly 580 of the donors used high-throughput TCR beta sequencing to judge whether each TCR beta V gene segment behaved as functional or pseudogenic. Alongside the repertoire data, information on donor age, sex, ethnicity and CMV serostatus was compiled. A later genetic analysis took genome-wide SNP genotypes for about three fifths of the 666 donors and used that subset as a discovery cohort. All discovery cohort repertoires had been generated using a single sequencing platform. HLA typing included class I and class II loci at four-digit resolution. Typing coverage varied by locus: roughly 620-640 donors for A, B, C, DRB1 and DQB1; roughly 560 for DQA1; nearly 610 for DPA1; approximately 470 for DPB1. Roughly five DR-DQ haplotypes were handled as single units for association and clustering because linkage in the cohort was strong. Among about 370 genotyped donors of the cohort, an average of about 240,000 unique TCR beta nucleotide sequences was sequenced per donor, of which approximately 18% were non-productive.

Results the study describes overall, beyond this receptor: Most CMV-associated TCR beta chains appeared to be HLA-restricted in a later analysis, and the HLA associations seemed to be driven largely by CMV exposure. A later analysis reported that several top co-occurrence clusters appeared linked to parvovirus B19, influenza, CMV and Epstein-Barr virus. Linkage disequilibrium might explain the correlated functional status among segregating V segments, but an unknown experimental factor could not be ruled out. Presence/absence analyses assumed roughly uniform sequencing depth across donors, an assumption that may not hold. Only TCR beta chains were sequenced in this cohort, and the absence of alpha or paired-chain data limited detectable features. According to a later genetic analysis, donors in an Asian-associated ancestry cluster had fewer N-insertions in productive TCRs than the approximately 700-donor mean. It was suggested by the authors that the approach could potentially be generalized to other disease states and immunological phenotypes. The study gave a list of 150 to 200 TCR beta chains associated with cytomegalovirus. Some IMGT-functional V segments, including TRBV6-2 and TRBV6-3, could not be told apart with the 87-base-pair reads, so those segments were excluded. In an earlier analysis of roughly 500 of the donors, most TCR beta V segments appeared in productive rearrangements about 90% or about 30% of the time, broadly matching IMGT annotations. Some 15 rarely observed V segments, including chromosome 9 orphons, were excluded from the earlier analysis of several hundred of the donors because counts were too low. A further reported finding was that TCR beta sequences accurately predicted the HLA-A and HLA-B alleles for most subjects in the first cohort. When HLA alleles, especially DR and DQ, strongly co-occurred, TCR associations were difficult to assign to individual alleles. While some public TCRs were present in many individuals, most TCR sequences turned up only very rarely across donors. In a later genetic analysis, a missense DCLRE1C variant was associated with V-gene and J-gene trimming of TCR beta chains, and the association was replicated in an independent cohort. According to a later analysis, TCR association rates differed among HLA loci, with DRB1 alleles showing the most associated TCRs and HLA-C alleles showing the fewest. The sequencing pipeline was judged likely to have produced a cluster of highly shared sequence variants as a technical artifact. Immune exposure information for the cohort was limited to CMV serostatus. A later analysis found that HLA-associated TCR beta chains were more clonally expanded and had lower generation probabilities than equally common non-associated chains. In vitro tests confirmed that a few of the cytomegalovirus-associated TCR beta chains recognize cytomegalovirus antigens. The classifier was reported to diagnose cytomegalovirus status with high specificity and sensitivity in both the original cohort and the validation cohort. Because HLA typing was unavailable for some donors at each locus, only the typed subset was used in association tests. A later analysis associated roughly 17,000 TCR beta sequences with specific HLA alleles at a false discovery rate of 0.05.

This clone has a single count. No cognate antigen has been identified for it. Base quality data are lacking; no much larger clone is found one base away. Library preparation used the immunoSEQ multiplex PCR assay. For the multiplex PCR, a mixture combining 60 forward primers for TCR Vbeta segments and 13 reverse primers for TCR Jbeta segments was used. Amplification of the CDR3 region of rearranged TCR beta genes was performed with a multiplex PCR assay on genomic DNA. On the Illumina HiSeq System, the amplified TCR beta libraries were sequenced as 87-base-pair reads. The authors processed their data as follows. Across the roughly 700 repertoires, a later analysis counted 75 million to 90 million unique TCR beta chains, 8.5 million to 12 million of which were shared by at least two donors. To remove PCR and sequencing errors, raw reads were error-corrected and collapsed into unique sequences using a nearest-neighbor algorithm that merged closely related sequences. Alignment of CDR3 sequences to IMGT reference sequences was used to assign V, D and J gene segments. For a sequence to be retained, a match of at least six nucleotides to both a V gene segment and a J gene segment was required. Rearrangements were called productive when the CDR3 lacked stop codons and stayed in frame with V and J; all others were non-productive. CDR3 was defined according to IMGT convention as the region running from the second conserved V-encoded cysteine to the conserved J-encoded phenylalanine. The earlier analysis of 500 to 650 of the donors excluded any sequence lacking an unambiguous match to a single V gene segment. An earlier analysis of approximately 590 of the donors called V segments functional above 56.7% productive rearrangements and segregating when the between-donor standard deviation exceeded 5%. A statistical classification framework was built to diagnose cytomegalovirus status from the catalog of TCR beta chain sequences. V and J gene assignment, in a later analysis, came from comparing TCR nucleotide sequences with IMGT/GENE-DB human TR gene sequences. In a later analysis, CDR3 sequences and most-parsimonious VDJ recombination scenarios were assigned using the TCRdist pipeline. In a later analysis, each TCR beta chain was defined by its CDR3 amino acid sequence together with its V-gene family, and reads without a unique V-gene family were excluded. In a later analysis, approximately 590 highly shared, low-generation-probability nucleotide sequences were removed to address suspected cross-contamination and a sequencing artifact. For each public chain, a later analysis derived a clonal expansion index from normalized ranks of inferred template counts within each repertoire. In a later analysis, generation probabilities were computed with a VDJ recombination model fitted to out-of-frame rearrangements, and the resulting probabilities were checked against IGoR. A later analysis scored TCR-TCR, TCR-HLA and TCR-CMV co-occurrence with hypergeometric tests, applying a repertoire-size bias correction to TCR pairs. In a later analysis, false discovery rates were estimated by permuting HLA or CMV assignments 20 times. In a later analysis, co-occurring TCRs were grouped using DBSCAN, with TCRdist sequence similarity added in when clustering inside HLA-allele-positive subsets. For co-occurrence clustering, repertoires with fewer than 30,000 or more than 120,000 public chains were excluded, along with a handful of repertoires with anomalous nucleotide sharing. This immuneACCESS table, as held by TCRdb, lists in-frame sequences with V and J called but not all clones. Of the missing ones, under half trace to an unresolved V gene in checked studies; the others have no known cause. Clonal size and the V and J genes are those of that table, whereas D and trimming came from the DNA. Within this sample are approximately 220,000 clones, with 82% of them counted one time only. 6% of the sample goes to the ten largest clones.

The junction shows trimming of 2 bases on V and 2 bases on J, plus 11 bases between the germline ends. Counted from cysteine to phenylalanine, this CDR3 has 15 amino acids. Only CDR3 DNA is held: 45 bases, read in frame from base 1. From a lookup of the germline V gene, CDR1 and CDR2 are MGHDK and SYGVNS. In total, approximately 690 healthy bone marrow donors made up the cohort. At the time of sampling, all cohort members were nominally healthy, though unrecorded immune exposures were likely present. The donor was CMV seropositive and was included in the group of approximately 310 seropositive cohort members. Each donor provided a peripheral blood sample, and peripheral blood mononuclear cells were used for TCR beta sequencing. Genomic DNA was extracted from the blood cell samples with the Qiagen DNeasy Blood Extraction Kit.

The sequence joins TRBV25-1 to TRBJ2-3; a tentative D match to TRBD1 spans 5 bases. The TCR comes from a man aged 35 to 55 in good health and CMV-seropositive. Material for sequencing was PBMCs. This receptor carries the CDR3 CASSEPRVLTDTQYF. The nucleotide sequence reads TGTGCCAGCAGTGAACCCAGGGTACTCACAGATACGCAGTATTTT.